This T cell receptor beta chain was sequenced for a study of blood T cell repertoires in COVID-19 (TCRdb year 2020). About the full investigation: The collaborator samples originated in the United States, Italy and Spain and spanned the acute and convalescent phases of COVID-19. The prospective study material was composed of cDNA or gDNA derived from T cells, B-cell-depleted T cells, or PBMCs. The dataset comprised deeply sampled blood TCRbeta repertoires from subjects exposed to, actively infected with, or recovered from COVID-19. The repertoires were made available in a free public database intended to serve as a resource for research on the immune response to SARS-CoV-2. Samples came from the ongoing ImmuneRACE study (first 160 participants) plus 1,254 subjects from 6 global collaborators. The sample metadata nearly always contained a de-identified subject ID, COVID-19 status, age in years and sex. HLA class I and class II types, where available, came from metadata supplied by the sample provider rather than from assay-based typing. What the authors observed across the whole study: The quantity of clinical and demographic metadata differed by source and by participant and was supplied without curation.

Participants in the prospective study were aged about 18 to 90 years, lived in some 24 United States geographic areas, and enrolled through a virtual design. Cohort assignment in the prospective study relied on participant-reported clinical history from a screening survey and a study questionnaire. ImmuneRACE Cohort 3 recovered participants were defined by two consecutive negative NP/OP PCR tests, healthcare professional clearance, or symptom resolution. Mobile phlebotomists in the prospective study collected whole blood, serum and a nasopharyngeal or oropharyngeal swab from every participant. Participants in the prospective study had the option to provide additional blood draws and questionnaires over a roughly 2-month period. Before DNA extraction, prospective study blood samples were shipped either frozen or at room temperature. To note about this clone: No antigen is known for it. No base quality values were provided; no much bigger clone lies one nucleotide off.

TCRbeta CDR3 regions were amplified from genomic DNA using the immunoSEQ Assay, a bias-controlled multiplex PCR. From the authors' description of their analysis: The number of nucleated cells in each sample was estimated by amplification of reference gene primers within the assay. To quantify the absolute abundance of each unique TCRbeta CDR3 rearrangement, sequence reads were collapsed and filtered. For each sample, productive Simpson clonality was calculated by taking the square root of Simpson's diversity index across productive rearrangements. TCRdb retrieved this table from immuneACCESS and kept in-frame rearrangements only. Not all clones are present; in checked studies, unresolved V genes account for under half, and no reason is known for the remainder. Clone size and V and J calls were adopted from that table, with D and trimming inferred from the DNA. This sample holds fewer than 500,000 clones; roughly 87% were observed only once. The top ten clones comprise under 0.75% of the sample.

This clonotype originated in a woman in her late teens or twenties who had recovered from COVID-19. The sequencing sample was made of PBMCs or T cells enriched from blood (not recorded which).

The CDR3: CASSRGRAHNEQFF. The nucleotide sequence is given as TGTGCCAGCAGCAGGGGAAGGGCCCACAATGAGCAGTTCTTC. The V and J genes are TRBV7-2 and TRBJ2-1; the D segment could be TRBD1, given 5 matching bases. CDR1 SGHTA and CDR2 FQGNSA were looked up in the germline V gene. From cysteine to phenylalanine, the CDR3 is 14 amino acids long. Only the CDR3 DNA stays, 42 bases, in frame from base 1. V gives up 5 bases and J gives up 5 bases, and the segment between their germline ends measures 13 bases.